The entry below gives a single T cell receptor beta chain sequence along with its context. TCRdb called the 5' RACE reads again in MiXCR, with one record for every CDR3 protein. The sample lists fewer than 650,000 distinct CDR3 sequences; about 7% were seen once. Germline V gives CDR1 SGHTA, CDR2 FQGTGA. This CDR3 comprises 17 residues. Unmatched junction bases numbered 16, after V lost 6 bases and J lost 7 bases. This record comes from a study of identical twins. These same records also appear under a second study, on yellow fever vaccine responses in identical twins.

The specimen was PBMCs. This TCR was sampled from a woman aged 18-29 years in good health. This chain connects TRBV7-3 to TRBJ2-2; 8 bases align to TRBD2. The CDR3 sequence is CASRPHGRASGNGELFF. As DNA, the CDR3 is TGTGCCAGCAGGCCTCACGGGAGGGCCTCGGGTAACGGGGAGCTGTTTTTT. The whole variable domain, remainder taken from reference TRBV7-3 and TRBJ2-2, is GAGVSQTPSNKVTEKGKYVELRCDPISGHTALYWYRQSLGQGPEFLIYFQGTGAADDSGLPNDRFFAVRPEGSVSTLKIQRTERGDSAVYLCASRPHGRASGNGELFFGEGSRLTVL.